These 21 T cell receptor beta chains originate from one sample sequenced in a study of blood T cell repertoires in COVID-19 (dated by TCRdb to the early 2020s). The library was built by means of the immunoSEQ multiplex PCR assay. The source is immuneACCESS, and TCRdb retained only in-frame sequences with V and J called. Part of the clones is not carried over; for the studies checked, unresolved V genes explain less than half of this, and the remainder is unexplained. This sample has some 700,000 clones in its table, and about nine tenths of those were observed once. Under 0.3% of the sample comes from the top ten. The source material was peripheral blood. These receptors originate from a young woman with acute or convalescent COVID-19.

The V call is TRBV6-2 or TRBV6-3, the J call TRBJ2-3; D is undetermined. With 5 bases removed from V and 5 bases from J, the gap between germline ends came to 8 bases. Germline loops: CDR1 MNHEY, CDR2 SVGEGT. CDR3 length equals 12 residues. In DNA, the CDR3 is TGTGCCAGCAGTACTTTACTAGATACGCAGTATTTT. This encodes CASSTLLDTQYF.

CDR3 amino acids: CASNSGGSDRPFF. CDR3 nucleotides: TGTGCCAGCAATTCGGGAGGTTCAGACCGCCCGTTCTTC. This chain connects TRBV3-1 (or the pseudogene TRBV3-2) to TRBJ2-1; the match to TRBD2 covers 7 bases. Trimming took 7 bases from V and 15 from J; bases not matched to a gene: 15. Germline loops: CDR1 LGHDT, CDR2 YNNKEL (reference sequence). The CDR3 is 13 amino acids.

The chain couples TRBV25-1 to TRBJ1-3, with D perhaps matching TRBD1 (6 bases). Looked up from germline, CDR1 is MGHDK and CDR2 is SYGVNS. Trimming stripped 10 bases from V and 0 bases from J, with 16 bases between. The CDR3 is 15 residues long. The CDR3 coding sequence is TGTGCCACCCGACCCGCGGGGGCCTCTGGAAACACCATATATTTT. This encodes CATRPAGASGNTIYF. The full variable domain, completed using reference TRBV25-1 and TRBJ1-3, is EADIYQTPRYLVIGTGKKITLECSQTMGHDKMYWYQQDPGMELHLIHYSYGVNSTEKGDLSSESTVSRIRTEHFPLTLESARPSHTSQYLCATRPAGASGNTIYFGEGSWLTVV.

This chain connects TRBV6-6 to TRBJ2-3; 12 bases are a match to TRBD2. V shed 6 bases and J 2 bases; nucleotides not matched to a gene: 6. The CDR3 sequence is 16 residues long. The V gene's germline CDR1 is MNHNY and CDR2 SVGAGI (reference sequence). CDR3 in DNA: TGTGCCAGCAGGGCCACTAGCGGGGGGCACACAGATACGCAGTATTTT. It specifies CASRATSGGHTDTQYF.

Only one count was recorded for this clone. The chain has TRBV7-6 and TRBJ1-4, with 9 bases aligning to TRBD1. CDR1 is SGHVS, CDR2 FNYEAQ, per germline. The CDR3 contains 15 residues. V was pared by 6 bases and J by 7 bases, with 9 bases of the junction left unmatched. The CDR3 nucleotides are TGTGCCAGCAGTCCCGGGGGGACAGGGCCTGAAAAACTGTTTTTT. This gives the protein CASSPGGTGPEKLFF.

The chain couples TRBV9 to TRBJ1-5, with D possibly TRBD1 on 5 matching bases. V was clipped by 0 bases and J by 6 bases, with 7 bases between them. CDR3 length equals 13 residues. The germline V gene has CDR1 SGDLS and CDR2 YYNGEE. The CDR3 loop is CASSVEGFQPQHF. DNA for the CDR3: TGTGCCAGCAGCGTAGAGGGGTTTCAGCCCCAGCATTTT.

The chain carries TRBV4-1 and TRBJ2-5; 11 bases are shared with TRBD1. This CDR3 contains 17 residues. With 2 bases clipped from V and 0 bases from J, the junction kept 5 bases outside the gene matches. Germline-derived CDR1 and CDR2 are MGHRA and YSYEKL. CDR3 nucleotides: TGCGCCAGCAGCCAATGGGACAGGGGGTCCTACCAAGAGACCCAGTACTTC. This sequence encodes CASSQWDRGSYQETQYF.

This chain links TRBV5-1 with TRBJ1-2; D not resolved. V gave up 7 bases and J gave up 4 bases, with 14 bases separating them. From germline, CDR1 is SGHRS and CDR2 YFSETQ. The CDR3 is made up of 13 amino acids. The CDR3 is CASGEDGGYGYTF. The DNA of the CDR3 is TGCGCCAGCGGCGAAGACGGAGGCTATGGCTACACCTTC. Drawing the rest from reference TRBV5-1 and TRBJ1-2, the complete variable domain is KAGVTQTPRYLIKTRGQQVTLSCSPISGHRSVSWYQQTPGQGLQFLFEYFSETQRNKGNFPGRFSGRQFSNSRSEMNVSTLELGDSALYLCASGEDGGYGYTFGSGTRLTVV.

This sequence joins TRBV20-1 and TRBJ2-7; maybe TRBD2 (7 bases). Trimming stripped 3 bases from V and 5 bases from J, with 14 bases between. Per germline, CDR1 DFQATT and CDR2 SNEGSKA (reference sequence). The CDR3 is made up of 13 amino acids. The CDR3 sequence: CSASGGGPDEQYF. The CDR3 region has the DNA TGCAGTGCTAGTGGGGGGGGGCCGGACGAGCAGTACTTC.

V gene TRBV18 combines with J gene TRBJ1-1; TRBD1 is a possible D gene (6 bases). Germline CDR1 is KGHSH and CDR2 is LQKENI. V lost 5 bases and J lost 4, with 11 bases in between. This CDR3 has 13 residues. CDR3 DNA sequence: TGTGCCAGCTCATATACAGGGAGCACTGAAGCTTTCTTT. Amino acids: CASSYTGSTEAFF. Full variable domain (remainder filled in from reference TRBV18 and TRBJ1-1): NAGVMQNPRHLVRRRGQEARLRCSPMKGHSHVYWYRQLPEEGLKFMVYLQKENIIDESGMPKERFSAEFPKEGPSILRIQQVVRGDSAAYFCASSYTGSTEAFFGQGTRLTVV.

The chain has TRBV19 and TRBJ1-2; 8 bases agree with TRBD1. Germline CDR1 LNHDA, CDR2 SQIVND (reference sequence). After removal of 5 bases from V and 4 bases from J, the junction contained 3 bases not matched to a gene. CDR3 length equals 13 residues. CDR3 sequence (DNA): TGTGCCAGTAGTTCGGACAGGGTCTATGGCTACACCTTC. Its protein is CASSSDRVYGYTF. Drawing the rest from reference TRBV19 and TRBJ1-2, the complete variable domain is DGGITQSPKYLFRKEGQNVTLSCEQNLNHDAMYWYRQDPGQGLRLIYYSQIVNDFQKGDIAEGYSVSREKKESFPLTVTSAQKNPTAFYLCASSSDRVYGYTFGSGTRLTVV.

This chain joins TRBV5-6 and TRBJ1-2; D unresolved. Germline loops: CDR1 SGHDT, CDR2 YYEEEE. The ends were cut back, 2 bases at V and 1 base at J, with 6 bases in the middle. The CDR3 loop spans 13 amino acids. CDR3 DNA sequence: TGTGCCAGCAGCTTTGGAGTTAACTATGGCTACACCTTC. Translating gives CASSFGVNYGYTF.

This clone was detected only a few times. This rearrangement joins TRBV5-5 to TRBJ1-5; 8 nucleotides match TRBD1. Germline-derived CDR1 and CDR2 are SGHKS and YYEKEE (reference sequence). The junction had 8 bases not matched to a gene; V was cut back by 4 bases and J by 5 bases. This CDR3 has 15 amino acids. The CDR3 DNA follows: TGTGCCAGCAGCCTGACAGGGGCGGGGGATCAGCCCCAGCATTTT. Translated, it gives CASSLTGAGDQPQHF.

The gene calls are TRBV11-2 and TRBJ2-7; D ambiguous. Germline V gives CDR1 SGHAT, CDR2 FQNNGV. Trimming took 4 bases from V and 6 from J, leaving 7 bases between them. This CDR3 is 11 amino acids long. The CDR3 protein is CASSSSREQYF. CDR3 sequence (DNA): TGTGCCAGCAGCTCCTCCCGCGAGCAGTACTTC. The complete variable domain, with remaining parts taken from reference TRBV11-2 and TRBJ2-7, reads EAGVAQSPRYKIIEKRQSVAFWCNPISGHATLYWYQQILGQGPKLLIQFQNNGVVDDSQLPKDRFSAERLKGVDSTLKIQPAKLEDSAVYLCASSSSREQYFGPGTRLTVT.

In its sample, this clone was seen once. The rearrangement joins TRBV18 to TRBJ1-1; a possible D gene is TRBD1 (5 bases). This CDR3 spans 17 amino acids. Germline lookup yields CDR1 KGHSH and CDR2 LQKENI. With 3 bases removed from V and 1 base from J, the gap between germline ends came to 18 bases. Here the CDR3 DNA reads TGTGCCAGCTCACCCACGTCGGGCAGGGCCTCGAACACTGAAGCTTTCTTT. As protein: CASSPTSGRASNTEAFF.

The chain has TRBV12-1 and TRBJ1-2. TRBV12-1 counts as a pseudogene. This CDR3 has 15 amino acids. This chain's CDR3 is CASSLPDGVNYGYTF. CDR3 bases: TGTGCCAGCAGCTTGCCGGACGGGGTTAACTATGGCTACACCTTC.

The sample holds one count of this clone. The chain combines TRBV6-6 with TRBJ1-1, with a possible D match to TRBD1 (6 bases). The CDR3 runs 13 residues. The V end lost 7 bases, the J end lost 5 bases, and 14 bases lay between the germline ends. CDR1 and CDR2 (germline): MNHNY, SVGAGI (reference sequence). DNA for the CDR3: TGTGCCAGCATTACCGGGGGGCGGACTGAAGCTTTCTTT. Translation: CASITGGRTEAFF.

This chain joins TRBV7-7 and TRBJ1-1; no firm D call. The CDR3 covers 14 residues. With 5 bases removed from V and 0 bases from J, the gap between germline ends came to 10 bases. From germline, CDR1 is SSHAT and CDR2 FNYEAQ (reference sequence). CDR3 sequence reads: CASSPGWVNTEAFF. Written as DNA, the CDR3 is TGTGCCAGCAGCCCAGGTTGGGTGAACACTGAAGCTTTCTTT.

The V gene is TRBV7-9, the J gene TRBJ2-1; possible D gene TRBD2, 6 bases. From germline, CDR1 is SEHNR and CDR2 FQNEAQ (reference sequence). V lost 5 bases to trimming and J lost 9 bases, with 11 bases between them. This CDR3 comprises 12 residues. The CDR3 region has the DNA TGTGCCAGCAGCCGGGGGTCTGGTGAGCAGTTCTTC. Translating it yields CASSRGSGEQFF.

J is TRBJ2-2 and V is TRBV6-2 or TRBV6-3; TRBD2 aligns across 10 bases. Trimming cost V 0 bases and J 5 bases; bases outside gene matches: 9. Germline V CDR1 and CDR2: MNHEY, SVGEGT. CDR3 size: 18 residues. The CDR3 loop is CASSYSAGGPVRTGELFF. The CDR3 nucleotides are TGTGCCAGCAGTTACTCAGCGGGGGGGCCGGTGAGAACCGGGGAGCTGTTTTTT.

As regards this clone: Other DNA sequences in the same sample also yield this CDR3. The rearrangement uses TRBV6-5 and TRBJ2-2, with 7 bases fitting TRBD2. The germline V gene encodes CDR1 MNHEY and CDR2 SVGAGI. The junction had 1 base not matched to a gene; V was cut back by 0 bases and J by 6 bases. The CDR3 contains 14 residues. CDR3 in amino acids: CASSYSGGAGELFF. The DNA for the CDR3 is TGTGCCAGCAGTTACTCGGGAGGGGCCGGGGAGCTGTTTTTT.